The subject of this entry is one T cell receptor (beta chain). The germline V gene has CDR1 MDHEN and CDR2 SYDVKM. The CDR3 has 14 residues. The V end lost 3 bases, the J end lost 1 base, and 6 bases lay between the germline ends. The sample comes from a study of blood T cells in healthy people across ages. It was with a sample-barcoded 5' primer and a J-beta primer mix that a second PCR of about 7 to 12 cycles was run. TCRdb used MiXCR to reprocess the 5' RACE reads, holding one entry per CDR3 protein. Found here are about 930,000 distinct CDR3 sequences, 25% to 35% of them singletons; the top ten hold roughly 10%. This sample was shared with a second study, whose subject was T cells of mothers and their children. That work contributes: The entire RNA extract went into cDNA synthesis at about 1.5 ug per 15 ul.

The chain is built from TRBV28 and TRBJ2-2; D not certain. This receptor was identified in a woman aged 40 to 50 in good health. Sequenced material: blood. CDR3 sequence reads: CASSFYRNTGELFF. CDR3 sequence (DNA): TGTGCCAGCAGTTTTTACCGGAACACCGGGGAGCTGTTTTTT.